The 26 T cell receptor beta chains reported below all come from one sample, sequenced in a study of Ad26.COV2.S vaccination and SARS-CoV-2 variants listed by TCRdb under 2021. The receptor library was made with the immunoSEQ multiplex PCR assay. This immuneACCESS table, as held by TCRdb, lists in-frame sequences with V and J called but not all clones. Of the missing ones, under half trace to an unresolved V gene in checked studies; the others have no known cause. The sample has fewer than 300,000 clones on record, 87% of them singletons. Over 2.5% of the sample rests with the top ten. The treatment or condition label for this specimen denotes: some 19 received Ad26.COV2.S at low or high dose, single or two shots; roughly five received placebo; per-sample allocation not given. For vaccine and placebo recipients, the sequenced repertoires came from samples collected on day 63 after the first injection.

The source was peripheral blood, collected in a trial of Ad26.COV2.S vaccine versus placebo. Receptors were obtained from a person aged 18-60 years who received the Ad26.COV2.S COVID-19 vaccine or a placebo.

The chain is built from TRBV5-1 and TRBJ1-1; D remains ambiguous. The CDR3 covers 14 residues. The V and J ends lost 0 bases and 6 bases respectively, with 12 bases between them. The germline gives CDR1 SGHRS, CDR2 YFSETQ. CDR3 protein: CASSLAVANPEAFF. The CDR3 nucleotides are TGCGCCAGCAGCTTGGCCGTCGCCAACCCTGAAGCTTTCTTT.

The J gene is TRBJ2-1, the V gene TRBV11-1; TRBD2 aligns across 8 bases. The ends lost 6 bases at V and 8 bases at J; junction bases unmatched: 12. The CDR3 is made up of 15 amino acids. Per the germline V gene, CDR1 is SGHAT and CDR2 is FQDESV (reference sequence). Here the CDR3 DNA reads TGTGCCAGCAGAATATCTAGCGGGCTCTCCGATGAGCAGTTCTTC. Protein: CASRISSGLSDEQFF.

This clone was detected only once. The chain links TRBV5-6 to TRBJ2-1; D remains unclear. V gave up 7 bases and J gave up 5 bases, with 10 bases separating them. The CDR3 loop spans 12 amino acids. The germline V gene encodes CDR1 SGHDT and CDR2 YYEEEE. CDR3: CASGLGNNEQFF. In DNA form, the CDR3 reads TGTGCCAGCGGATTAGGTAACAATGAGCAGTTCTTC.

V and J are TRBV7-2 and TRBJ2-1; D perhaps matches TRBD2 (5 bases). Trimming removed 2 bases from V and 5 bases from J, with 10 bases in between. The CDR3 length is 14 residues. Germline lookup yields CDR1 SGHTA and CDR2 FQGNSA. The CDR3 is CASSLIDGNNEQFF. CDR3 coding DNA: TGTGCCAGCAGCTTAATCGACGGGAACAATGAGCAGTTCTTC.

This sequence joins TRBV6-5 and TRBJ2-3; D unresolved. V lost 0 bases to trimming and J lost 4 bases, with 14 bases between them. The CDR3 is 16 residues long. Germline assignment: CDR1 MNHEY and CDR2 SVGAGI. The CDR3 is CASSYSARAGADTQYF. As DNA, the CDR3 is TGTGCCAGCAGTTACTCGGCCCGAGCCGGTGCAGATACGCAGTATTTT.

The chain joins TRBV30 to TRBJ2-2; D possibly corresponds to TRBD1 (5 bases). This CDR3 contains 14 residues. V was cut by 4 bases and J by 2 bases, with 11 bases left in between. Germline CDR1 is GTSNPN and CDR2 is SVGIG (reference sequence). The CDR3 DNA reads as TGTGCCTGGAAAGGACACTTAAACACCGGGGAGCTGTTTTTT. Its protein product is CAWKGHLNTGELFF.

The V and J genes are TRBV5-6 and TRBJ2-5; TRBD2 is a possible D gene (6 bases). Per the germline V gene, CDR1 is SGHDT and CDR2 is YYEEEE. The V gene lost 5 bases and the J gene lost 4 bases, with 15 bases spanning the gap. The CDR3 loop spans 14 amino acids. The CDR3 region is CASRLTRGRETQYF. CDR3 DNA: TGTGCCAGCAGACTGACTAGAGGACGAGAGACCCAGTACTTC.

The V call is TRBV29-1, the J call TRBJ2-5; D gene uncertain. The V and J ends lost 2 bases and 4 bases respectively, with 17 bases between them. CDR1 is SQVTM and CDR2 is ANQGSEA in the germline V gene. This CDR3 has 15 residues. The CDR3: CSVESARRSRETQYF. In DNA, the CDR3 is TGCAGCGTTGAATCGGCCCGCCGGTCCCGAGAGACCCAGTACTTC.

This chain joins TRBV18 and TRBJ2-7, with 14 bases matching TRBD2. Germline-derived CDR1 and CDR2 are KGHSH and LQKENI. The CDR3 is 15 amino acids. Trimming took 4 bases from V and 4 from J; bases not matched to a gene: 3. The CDR3 here is CASSLTSGGAYEQYF. Written as DNA, the CDR3 is TGTGCCAGCTCACTGACTAGCGGGGGGGCATACGAGCAGTACTTC.

This rearrangement joins TRBV7-8 to TRBJ2-1; D possibly corresponds to TRBD2 (6 bases). The CDR3 is 13 residues long. The germline V and J ends were trimmed by 1 base and 10 bases, with 11 bases remaining between them. CDR1 is SGHVS, CDR2 FQNEAQ, per germline. CDR3 nucleotides: TGTGCCAGCAGCTTAGGGGGAGGTTACGAGCAGTTCTTC. Translation gives CASSLGGGYEQFF.

The chain has TRBV11-2 and TRBJ1-1; D is ambiguous. The V and J ends lost 7 bases and 2 bases respectively, with 11 bases between them. Germline CDR1 and CDR2: SGHAT and FQNNGV. CDR3 length: 13 residues. CDR3 sequence (DNA): TGTGCCAGCAACCGAAACGTTAACACTGAAGCTTTCTTT. It translates to CASNRNVNTEAFF.

V and J are TRBV6-6 and TRBJ2-4; no clear D gene. The germline V gene has CDR1 MNHNY and CDR2 SVGAGI (reference sequence). V lost 3 bases and J lost 0, with 6 bases in between. This CDR3 is 14 amino acids long. CDR3 amino acids: CASSYGTAKNIQYF. The CDR3 DNA reads TGTGCCAGCAGTTATGGTACAGCCAAAAACATTCAGTACTTC.

V is TRBV11-2 and J is TRBJ2-4; D unresolved. The CDR3 extends over 15 amino acids. V gave up 3 bases and J gave up 0 bases, with 9 bases separating them. Germline V lookup: CDR1 SGHAT, CDR2 FQNNGV. The CDR3: CASSFSNLAKNIQYF. The CDR3 DNA sequence: TGTGCCAGCAGCTTTTCGAACCTAGCCAAAAACATTCAGTACTTC.

This clone was counted a few times. The chain carries TRBV19 and TRBJ1-5; tentative D call: TRBD1 (5 bases). Germline-derived CDR1 and CDR2 are LNHDA and SQIVND (reference sequence). This CDR3 has 15 amino acids. Trimming cost V 5 bases and J 0 bases, with 11 bases left between them. The CDR3 sequence is CASSVLTDSNQPQHF. DNA for the CDR3: TGTGCCAGTAGTGTCCTGACAGATAGCAATCAGCCCCAGCATTTT.

V gene TRBV6-6 combines with J gene TRBJ1-1; D not resolved. The CDR3 consists of 12 residues. Between the trimmed V and J ends, which lost 2 bases and 3 bases, there was a span of 4 bases. CDR1 is MNHNY and CDR2 is SVGAGI in the germline V gene (reference sequence). As DNA, the CDR3 is TGTGCCAGCAGTTACGTGTACACTGAAGCTTTCTTT. It is translated as CASSYVYTEAFF.

The chain joins TRBV7-8 to TRBJ1-1, with D unclear. V lost 2 bases to trimming and J lost 1 base, with 11 bases between them. Germline CDR1 reads SGHVS; CDR2 reads FQNEAQ. The CDR3 has 15 amino acids. CDR3 in amino acids: CASSLYVLGNTEAFF. CDR3 nucleotides: TGTGCCAGCAGCTTATACGTTTTGGGGAACACTGAAGCTTTCTTT.

The chain is built from TRBV7-2 and TRBJ1-4; 9 nucleotides align to TRBD1. V gave up 0 bases and J gave up 8 bases; unmatched junction bases: 4. Per germline, CDR1 SGHTA and CDR2 FQGNSA. The CDR3 runs 15 residues. In DNA, the CDR3 is TGTGCCAGCAGCTTAGCCGGGACAGGGAACGAAAAACTGTTTTTT. Protein sequence: CASSLAGTGNEKLFF.

In the case of this clone: One end of the junction fails to match germline, which may point to a read error. J is TRBJ1-1 and V is TRBV6-4; D not resolved. CDR3 length: 13 residues. Germline V lookup: CDR1 MRHNA, CDR2 SNTAGT. CDR3 in amino acids: CASSATVNTEAFF. The CDR3 nucleotides are TGTGCCAGTAGTGCTACGGTGAACACTGAAGCTTTCTTT.

The chain recombines TRBV6-2 or TRBV6-3 with TRBJ1-1; a weak D match, TRBD1 (5 bases). Germline V gives CDR1 MNHEY, CDR2 SVGEGT. Trimming removed 5 bases at V and 0 bases at J, with 7 bases between. This CDR3 has 13 amino acids. In nucleotides, the CDR3 is TGTGCCAGCAGTACGACAGTGAACACTGAAGCTTTCTTT. It codes for CASSTTVNTEAFF.

The chain uses TRBV6-2 or TRBV6-3 and TRBJ1-6, with D unclear. The CDR3 contains 15 residues. The V gene's germline CDR1 is MNHEY and CDR2 SVGEGT. The V end was cut by 5 bases, the J end by 1 base, with 9 bases between. The CDR3 spells CASSTRESYNSPLHF. The CDR3 region has the DNA TGTGCCAGCAGTACCCGGGAGTCCTATAATTCACCCCTCCACTTT.

This chain connects TRBV9 to TRBJ1-1; a weak D match, TRBD1 (6 bases). The germline CDR1 and CDR2 sequences are SGDLS and YYNGEE. Trimming took 0 bases from V and 5 from J, leaving 17 bases between them. This CDR3 has 16 amino acids. CDR3: CASSVAVQGLGTEAFF. The CDR3 DNA is TGTGCCAGCAGCGTAGCTGTGCAGGGGTTGGGAACTGAAGCTTTCTTT.

The chain links TRBV2 to TRBJ2-1; possibly TRBD1 for D (6 bases). Per germline, CDR1 SNHLY and CDR2 FYNNEI. This CDR3 comprises 14 residues. Trimming removed 6 bases at V and 1 base at J, with 10 bases between. CDR3 in DNA: TGTGCCAGCAGAAGAGACAGGTCCTACAATGAGCAGTTCTTC. Encoded protein: CASRRDRSYNEQFF.

The V and J genes are TRBV5-1 and TRBJ1-3, with D maybe TRBD1 (6 bases). The CDR3 is 16 amino acids. Germline V lookup: CDR1 SGHRS, CDR2 YFSETQ. The germline V and J ends were trimmed by 0 bases and 4 bases, with 14 bases remaining between them. CDR3 DNA sequence: TGCGCCAGCAGCTTGGACCCCACGCAGGGGGGAAACACCATATATTTT. Encoded protein: CASSLDPTQGGNTIYF.

This sequence joins TRBV7-2 and TRBJ1-1, with no clear D. The CDR3 has 13 residues. Deletions cut 1 base from V and 1 base from J, with 4 bases between. CDR1 is SGHTA and CDR2 is FQGNSA in the germline V gene. The CDR3 region is CASSLVGNTEAFF. The CDR3 nucleotides read TGTGCCAGCAGCTTAGTAGGGAACACTGAAGCTTTCTTT.

In the case of this clone: Other DNA sequences in the same sample also yield this CDR3. The chain employs TRBV6-1 and TRBJ2-7; no clear D. The CDR3 has 13 residues. V lost 2 bases to trimming and J lost 2 bases, with 7 bases between them. The germline V gene has CDR1 MNHNS and CDR2 SASEGT. CDR3 region: CASSESGTYEQYF. CDR3 nucleotide sequence: TGTGCCAGCAGTGAAAGTGGAACCTACGAGCAGTACTTC.

V and J are TRBV5-3 and TRBJ1-2, with D perhaps matching TRBD1 (6 bases). TRBV5-3 is placed among ORFs of uncertain function. There are 15 residues in the CDR3. Trimming left V 3 bases short and J 8 bases short, with 20 bases between. CDR3: CARSWGPRPTNGYTF. The DNA for the CDR3 is TGTGCCAGAAGCTGGGGGCCAAGGCCTACTAACGGCTACACCTTC.